Listed below are T cell receptor beta chains from one sample, sequenced in a study of CD8 T cells in Susac syndrome. TCRdb called the immunoSEQ multiplex PCR reads again in MiXCR, with one record for every CDR3 protein. Among 55,000 to 85,000 distinct CDR3 sequences listed, just over 95% were seen once. What was sequenced was CD4+ T cells from PBMCs. The receptor set was obtained from a human donor with multiple sclerosis. The CDR3 runs from the conserved cysteine through the conserved F or W. The D gene is left open where the match is weak. Clone size is not always given. Where it is, it says once, few, many or a class for expanded clones.

j_call: TRBJ2-1; v_call: TRBV24-1; clone_size: .; d_call: .; cdr3_nt: TGTGCCACCAGTGATTTCCGGGCGGGGAACTCCTACAATGAGCAGTTCTTC; cdr3_aa: CATSDFRAGNSYNEQFF
j_call: TRBJ2-7; v_call: TRBV29-1; clone_size: .; d_call: TRBD1; cdr3_nt: TGCAGCGCCGAAGGAGCAGGGGGAGACGAGCAGTACTTC; cdr3_aa: CSAEGAGGDEQYF
j_call: TRBJ2-3; v_call: TRBV5-6; clone_size: .; d_call: .; cdr3_nt: TGTGCCAGCAGCTTGTATGGGCGTAGCACAGATACGCAGTATTTT; cdr3_aa: CASSLYGRSTDTQYF
j_call: TRBJ2-3; v_call: TRBV11-2; clone_size: .; d_call: .; cdr3_nt: TGTGCCAGCAGCTTGGACGGCGATACGCAGTATTTT; cdr3_aa: CASSLDGDTQYF
j_call: TRBJ2-3; v_call: TRBV12-3/TRBV12-4; clone_size: .; d_call: TRBD2; cdr3_nt: TGTGCCAGCAGTTCCGGGACTAGCGGGGGAATAGATACGCAGTATTTT; cdr3_aa: CASSSGTSGGIDTQYF
j_call: TRBJ2-3; v_call: TRBV5-1; clone_size: .; d_call: .; cdr3_nt: TGCGCCAGCAGCTTGTCTAGCCCTATCACAGATACGCAGTATTTT; cdr3_aa: CASSLSSPITDTQYF
j_call: TRBJ1-6; v_call: TRBV12-3/TRBV12-4; clone_size: .; d_call: .; cdr3_nt: TGTGCCAGCAGTTTAGGAGGGCAGAAGAATTCACCCCTCCACTTT; cdr3_aa: CASSLGGQKNSPLHF
j_call: TRBJ2-7; v_call: TRBV20-1; clone_size: once; d_call: TRBD1; cdr3_nt: TGCAGTGCTAGTAGCAGGGGGCTACTTCATTTATCCTACGAGCAGTACTTC; cdr3_aa: CSASSRGLLHLSYEQYF
j_call: TRBJ2-7; v_call: TRBV12-3/TRBV12-4; clone_size: .; d_call: .; cdr3_nt: TGTGCCAGCAGCCACAGCGTCGGCGAGCAGTACTTC; cdr3_aa: CASSHSVGEQYF
j_call: TRBJ2-1; v_call: TRBV7-2; clone_size: once; d_call: .; cdr3_nt: TGTGCCAGCAGCCTTAATAGTGGCTCCTACAATGAGCAGTTCTTC; cdr3_aa: CASSLNSGSYNEQFF
j_call: TRBJ2-7; v_call: TRBV29-1; clone_size: .; d_call: .; cdr3_nt: TGCAGCGTTGAACTGGGTAACCGGCCCCCCTACGAGCAGTACTTC; cdr3_aa: CSVELGNRPPYEQYF
j_call: TRBJ1-1; v_call: TRBV2; clone_size: .; d_call: TRBD1; cdr3_nt: TGTGCCAGCCGTGGACAGGGATCTCACACTGAAGCTTTCTTT; cdr3_aa: CASRGQGSHTEAFF
j_call: TRBJ1-3; v_call: TRBV29-1; clone_size: .; d_call: TRBD1; cdr3_nt: TGCAGCGTCTACGACAGGGGATTTTATGGAAACACCATATATTTT; cdr3_aa: CSVYDRGFYGNTIYF
j_call: TRBJ2-1; v_call: TRBV7-7; clone_size: .; d_call: .; cdr3_nt: TGTTTCCGACTAGTTCCCTACAATGAGCAGTTCTTC; cdr3_aa: CFRLVPYNEQFF
j_call: TRBJ2-1; v_call: TRBV6-5; clone_size: .; d_call: .; cdr3_nt: TGTGCCGTGACAGGTACTACAGGGGAGCAGTTCTTC; cdr3_aa: CAVTGTTGEQFF
j_call: TRBJ1-6; v_call: TRBV5-1; clone_size: .; d_call: TRBD1; cdr3_nt: TGCGCCAGCAGCTACGAACAGGGGTCGGGGTCACCCCTCCACTTT; cdr3_aa: CASSYEQGSGSPLHF
j_call: TRBJ2-1; v_call: TRBV20-1; clone_size: .; d_call: TRBD2; cdr3_nt: TGCAGTGCCGAAGGGTGGACTAGCGGGGGTGATGAGCAGTTCTTC; cdr3_aa: CSAEGWTSGGDEQFF
j_call: TRBJ2-1; v_call: TRBV20-1; clone_size: .; d_call: TRBD1; cdr3_nt: TGCAGTGCTAGAGAGGACAGGGTACAGCACAATGAGCAGTTCTTC; cdr3_aa: CSAREDRVQHNEQFF
j_call: TRBJ1-2; v_call: TRBV6-6; clone_size: .; d_call: .; cdr3_nt: TGTGCCAGCAGTGGCGACAGTAACTATGGCTACACCTTC; cdr3_aa: CASSGDSNYGYTF
j_call: TRBJ1-5; v_call: TRBV20-1; clone_size: .; d_call: TRBD1; cdr3_nt: TGCAGTGCTAGATATCCCCCCGGGACAGGGGGTTATGGTAACAATCAGCCCCAGCATTTT; cdr3_aa: CSARYPPGTGGYGNNQPQHF
j_call: TRBJ2-1; v_call: TRBV9; clone_size: .; d_call: .; cdr3_nt: TGTGCCAGCAGCGTGCTAGCAGAAAACAATGAGCAGTTCTTC; cdr3_aa: CASSVLAENNEQFF
j_call: TRBJ2-5; v_call: TRBV6-6; clone_size: .; d_call: TRBD1; cdr3_nt: TGTGCCAGCAGCCGGGGACAGGGGGAGACCCAGTACTTC; cdr3_aa: CASSRGQGETQYF
j_call: TRBJ2-1; v_call: TRBV20-1; clone_size: .; d_call: TRBD1; cdr3_nt: TGCAGTGCCCCAACAGGGGCCAATGAGCAGTTCTTC; cdr3_aa: CSAPTGANEQFF
j_call: TRBJ1-1; v_call: TRBV28; clone_size: .; d_call: TRBD1; cdr3_nt: TGTGCCAGCAGTTCCCGACAGGGTTCCATGAACACTGAAGCTTTCTTT; cdr3_aa: CASSSRQGSMNTEAFF
j_call: TRBJ1-2; v_call: TRBV7-9; clone_size: .; d_call: .; cdr3_nt: TGTGCCAGCAGCTTAGCGGCAGGGGCGGATGGCTACACCTTC; cdr3_aa: CASSLAAGADGYTF
j_call: TRBJ2-7; v_call: TRBV7-2; clone_size: .; d_call: TRBD2; cdr3_nt: TGTGCCAGCAGCCTACTAGCGGGGTCCTCCTACGAGCAGTACTTC; cdr3_aa: CASSLLAGSSYEQYF
j_call: TRBJ2-5; v_call: TRBV11-3; clone_size: .; d_call: .; cdr3_nt: TGTGCCAGCAGCTCCTCTTGGACAAGGGCCGAGGGGACCCAGTACTTC; cdr3_aa: CASSSSWTRAEGTQYF
j_call: TRBJ2-1; v_call: TRBV30; clone_size: .; d_call: .; cdr3_nt: TGTGCCTGGAAAGAGTGGGGGGACAGCTCCTACAATGAGCAGTTCTTC; cdr3_aa: CAWKEWGDSSYNEQFF
j_call: TRBJ1-4; v_call: TRBV7-9; clone_size: .; d_call: TRBD1; cdr3_nt: TGTGCCAGCAGCCATGGGACAGCCGCAACTAATGAAAAACTGTTTTTT; cdr3_aa: CASSHGTAATNEKLFF
j_call: TRBJ2-7; v_call: TRBV20-1; clone_size: .; d_call: TRBD2; cdr3_nt: TGCAGTGCCCTATCTAGCGGGGCCTCCTACGAGCAGTACTTC; cdr3_aa: CSALSSGASYEQYF
j_call: TRBJ2-7; v_call: TRBV6-6; clone_size: .; d_call: .; cdr3_nt: TGTGCCAGCAGATTCACGGACAGCGTCGGATCCTACGAGCAGTACTTC; cdr3_aa: CASRFTDSVGSYEQYF
j_call: TRBJ2-2; v_call: TRBV20-1; clone_size: .; d_call: TRBD1; cdr3_nt: TGCAGTGCCAAGGGGGCTGGAAACACCGGGGAGCTGTTTTTT; cdr3_aa: CSAKGAGNTGELFF
j_call: TRBJ1-6; v_call: TRBV12-3/TRBV12-4; clone_size: .; d_call: .; cdr3_nt: TGTGCCAGCAGTATAGCAGGTAGTCCCCAGAGCTCCTATAATTCACCCCTCCACTTT; cdr3_aa: CASSIAGSPQSSYNSPLHF
j_call: TRBJ1-6; v_call: TRBV11-1; clone_size: .; d_call: .; cdr3_nt: TGTGCCAGCAGCTGGGGGGAGACCTATAATTCACCCCTCCACTTT; cdr3_aa: CASSWGETYNSPLHF
j_call: TRBJ2-7; v_call: TRBV20-1; clone_size: .; d_call: .; cdr3_nt: TGCAGTGCTAGCGGAGGCGGGGGCCAGTACTTC; cdr3_aa: CSASGGGGQYF
j_call: TRBJ2-3; v_call: TRBV13; clone_size: .; d_call: .; cdr3_nt: TGTGCCAGCAGCTTTAGTCCAAGCACAGATACGCAGTATTTT; cdr3_aa: CASSFSPSTDTQYF